Shown below are 2 T cell receptor beta chains from a single sample sequenced in a study of blood T cell repertoires in COVID-19. Profiling relied on immunoSEQ multiplex PCR, and the TCRdb table lists in-frame clones only, not all of them. The profile shows about 240,000 clones, roughly 85% of them singletons. The sample comprised peripheral blood. Receptors were obtained from a woman younger than 30 with acute or convalescent COVID-19.

The chain is built from TRBV6-5 and TRBJ1-4, with a weak D call TRBD1 (5 bases). This CDR3 spans 15 amino acids. CDR1 and CDR2 (germline): MNHEY, SVGAGI. The V end was cut by 2 bases, the J end by 7 bases, with 14 bases between. CDR3 bases: TGTGCCAGCAGTTACGGTAACCAGGGTGCTGAAAAACTGTTTTTT. Its protein is CASSYGNQGAEKLFF.

This chain joins TRBV14 and TRBJ2-7, with 7 bases matching TRBD1. V shed 6 bases and J 1 base; nucleotides not matched to a gene: 12. CDR1 is SGHDN, CDR2 FVKESK, per germline. The CDR3 consists of 16 residues. CDR3 sequence: CASRLDRARFSYEQYF. The CDR3 DNA follows: TGTGCCAGCAGACTCGACAGGGCGAGGTTTTCCTACGAGCAGTACTTC.